These T cell receptor beta chains were read from a single sample in a study of T cell responses to AZD1222 COVID-19 vaccine. Sequencing was performed with immunoSEQ multiplex PCR; in TCRdb, only in-frame clones are kept and a portion is missing. The profile shows some 120,000 clones, 93% of them singletons. Sequencing used peripheral blood, obtained on day 0 of AZD1222 vaccination. The receptors derive from an adult in good health. The CDR3 runs from the conserved cysteine through the conserved F or W. A D gene is named only where the DNA matches it firmly.

CASSSSGGSTDTQYF | TRBD2 | TRBJ2-3 | TRBV7-7
CASSLVRAAFYNEQFF | . | TRBJ2-1 | TRBV27
CASSLGFGTDTQYF | . | TRBJ2-3 | TRBV27
CASSLKQTPGTLKEAFF | . | TRBJ1-1 | TRBV5-1
CASSFASTEAFF | . | TRBJ1-1 | TRBV6-6
CASSSSSGGSSYEQYF | TRBD2 | TRBJ2-7 | TRBV7-6
CASSAVQDAWEQYF | . | TRBJ2-7 | TRBV18
CAISESSRQTNEKLFF | . | TRBJ1-4 | TRBV10-3
CASSYGGDGNTIYF | . | TRBJ1-3 | TRBV5-1
CASGQGNYGYTF | TRBD1 | TRBJ1-2 | TRBV6-5
CASSPESNYNQPQHF | . | TRBJ1-5 | TRBV5-1
CAIGGGTEAFF | . | TRBJ1-1 | TRBV10-3
CASSQGPSGSFDTQYF | TRBD2 | TRBJ2-3 | TRBV4-3
CASRTSDYNEQFF | TRBD2 | TRBJ2-1 | TRBV12-5
CASRDRAGGNYGYTF | . | TRBJ1-2 | TRBV9
CSALTENIQYF | . | TRBJ2-4 | TRBV20-1
CASSDGSFNTGELFF | . | TRBJ2-2 | TRBV11-2
CASSLRDRGSKKLFF | TRBD1 | TRBJ1-4 | TRBV19
CASSQAVDEQFF | . | TRBJ2-1 | TRBV19
CASNLQAGTGETQYF | TRBD1 | TRBJ2-5 | TRBV19
CASSGNEQFF | . | TRBJ2-1 | TRBV25-1
CASSPGGGQMNTEAFF | TRBD1 | TRBJ1-1 | TRBV7-2
CASRMTGKVGTEAFF | . | TRBJ1-1 | TRBV7-2
CASSPLRSGNTIYF | . | TRBJ1-3 | TRBV3-1/TRBV3-2
CASSKRQGDEAFF | TRBD1 | TRBJ1-1 | TRBV18
CASSKRWAFF | . | TRBJ1-1 | TRBV21-1
CATSDGAGHSNQPQHF | . | TRBJ1-5 | TRBV24-1
CASSLTGGHYNSPLHF | TRBD1 | TRBJ1-6 | TRBV7-3
CARTWENTEAFF | . | TRBJ1-1 | TRBV2
CARSFCSIRGPGGYTF | . | TRBJ1-2 | TRBV5-3
CSVGDPYNEQFF | . | TRBJ2-1 | TRBV29-1
CASSSLAGVNEQFF | TRBD2 | TRBJ2-1 | TRBV7-6
CASSPLGESTEAFF | . | TRBJ1-1 | TRBV18
CASSRSGENNEQFF | TRBD2 | TRBJ2-1 | TRBV5-1
CASSELASGSGGTQYF | TRBD2 | TRBJ2-5 | TRBV2
CASSTGGWPQHF | . | TRBJ1-5 | TRBV6-2/TRBV6-3
CASSFRTPTAPHWYGYTF | . | TRBJ1-2 | TRBV7-9
CASSKGFWGTSNYGYTF | . | TRBJ1-2 | TRBV21-1
CASSPFYQLEQFF | . | TRBJ2-1 | TRBV18
CSAEKNTEAFF | . | TRBJ1-1 | TRBV20-1
CASSYSVHRGPEAFF | . | TRBJ1-1 | TRBV6-5
CASSLEGSIYGYTF | . | TRBJ1-2 | TRBV5-1
CASSFRTGGTEAFF | TRBD1 | TRBJ1-1 | TRBV7-2
CASSLGGSGTQYF | . | TRBJ2-5 | TRBV5-1
CASSLLRSSEQFF | . | TRBJ2-1 | TRBV6-2/TRBV6-3
CASSWGGQMRQKLFF | . | TRBJ1-4 | TRBV28